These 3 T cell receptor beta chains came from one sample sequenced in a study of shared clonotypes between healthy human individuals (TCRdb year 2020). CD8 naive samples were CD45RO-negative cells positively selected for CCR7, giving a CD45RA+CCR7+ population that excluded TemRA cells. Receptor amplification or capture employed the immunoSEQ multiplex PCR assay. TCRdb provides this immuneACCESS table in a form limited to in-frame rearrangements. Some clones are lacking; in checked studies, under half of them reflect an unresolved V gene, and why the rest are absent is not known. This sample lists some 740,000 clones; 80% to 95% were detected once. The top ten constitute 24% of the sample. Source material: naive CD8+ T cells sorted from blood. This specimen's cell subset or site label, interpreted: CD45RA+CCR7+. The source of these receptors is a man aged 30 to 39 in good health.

The CDR3 loop is CASTPEVSTAGELFF. CDR3 nucleotides: TGTGCCAGCACCCCAGAGGTGTCGACGGCCGGGGAGCTGTTTTTT. The rearrangement uses TRBV7-9 and TRBJ2-2; no reliable D call. Germline V lookup: CDR1 SEHNR, CDR2 FQNEAQ (reference sequence). The CDR3 length is 15 residues. The V gene lost 7 bases and the J gene lost 6 bases, with 18 bases spanning the gap.

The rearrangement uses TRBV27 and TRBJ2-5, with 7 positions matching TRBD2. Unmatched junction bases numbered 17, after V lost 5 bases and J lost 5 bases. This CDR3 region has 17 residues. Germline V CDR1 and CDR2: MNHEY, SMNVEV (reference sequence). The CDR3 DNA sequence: TGTGCCAGCAGTCTCCACTCGACTAGCAGTTATGGGGAGACCCAGTACTTC. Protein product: CASSLHSTSSYGETQYF.

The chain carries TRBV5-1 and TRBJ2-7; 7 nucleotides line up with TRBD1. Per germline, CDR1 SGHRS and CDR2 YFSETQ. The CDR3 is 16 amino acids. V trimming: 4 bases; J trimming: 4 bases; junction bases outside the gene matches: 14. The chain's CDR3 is CASSKSRDSASYEQYF. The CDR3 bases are TGCGCCAGCAGCAAATCCCGGGACAGCGCTTCTTACGAGCAGTACTTC.